The 17 T cell receptor beta chains presented below share a single source sample, sequenced in a study of spatial heterogeneity in lung cancer. Each CDR3 protein is one row after TCRdb ran MiXCR on the 5' RACE reads. Of fewer than 2,000 distinct CDR3 sequences listed, about a quarter are singletons. Time point indicated: sample taken at primary tumor resection. Unsorted whole RNA samples from tumor, nontumor lung or frozen PBMC were sequenced. The source material was PBMCs, sampled at surgery. The source is a male donor with early-stage non-small cell lung cancer.

Ten or more counts support this clonotype. V usage is TRBV7-3 and J usage is TRBJ1-1; D is possibly TRBD1 (5 bases). Germline V gene data show CDR1 as SGHTA and CDR2 as FQGTGA. V was pared by 5 bases and J by 1 base, with 8 bases between. There are 13 residues in the CDR3. The chain's CDR3 is CASSLGQNTEAFF. The CDR3 region has the DNA TGTGCCAGCAGCCTAGGACAGAACACTGAAGCTTTCTTT.

This clonotype came up a few times. The rearrangement uses TRBV2 and TRBJ1-1; 8 bases match TRBD1. The V gene's germline CDR1 is SNHLY and CDR2 FYNNEI. The ends lost 6 bases at V and 10 bases at J; junction bases unmatched: 10. The CDR3 length is 13 residues. In DNA, the CDR3 is TGTGCCAGCAGGGGGACAGGCTTTGACAGAGCTTTCTTT. Its translation: CASRGTGFDRAFF.

Sample share makes this clonotype large (0.1 to 1%). The chain carries TRBV7-8 and TRBJ2-7; 9 bases map to TRBD1. V shed 5 bases, J shed 4 bases, and the junction held 9 bases outside the gene matches. This CDR3 comprises 15 residues. CDR1 and CDR2 (germline): SGHVS, FQNEAQ. The CDR3 region is CASSARTGVRYEQYF. The CDR3 coding sequence is TGTGCCAGCAGCGCCCGGACAGGGGTAAGGTACGAGCAGTACTTC.

In this sample, this clonotype is medium-sized. The CDR3 sequence is CASSLGPSGELFF. CDR3 nucleotides: TGTGCCAGCAGCTTGGGACCTTCCGGGGAGCTGTTTTTT. This chain uses TRBV7-8 with TRBJ2-2; the D gene could be TRBD1 or TRBD2 (5 bases each). Germline CDR1 SGHVS, CDR2 FQNEAQ. Trimming cost V 3 bases and J 6 bases, with 8 bases left between them. This CDR3 is built from 13 residues.

This chain joins TRBV3-1 and TRBJ1-6, with D tentatively TRBD1 (6 bases). Germline lookup yields CDR1 LGHDT and CDR2 YNNKEL (reference sequence). V was pared by 3 bases and J by 7 bases, with 13 bases between. CDR3 length: 15 residues. The chain's CDR3 is CASSQGSTGNSPLHF. The DNA for the CDR3 is TGTGCCAGCAGCCAGGGGTCAACAGGGAATTCACCCCTCCACTTT. Full variable domain (missing parts from reference TRBV3-1 and TRBJ1-6): DTAVSQTPKYLVTQMGNDKSIKCEQNLGHDTMYWYKQDSKKFLKIMFSYNNKELIINETVPNRFSPKSPDKAHLNLHINSLELGDSAVYFCASSQGSTGNSPLHFGNGTRLTVT.

The chain links TRBV29-1 to TRBJ1-1, with D possibly TRBD1 on 5 matching bases. V was pared by 5 bases and J by 5 bases, with 15 bases between. The CDR3 covers 13 residues. CDR1 is SQVTM, CDR2 ANQGSEA, per germline. This CDR3 is CSVSGGMWTEAFF. The CDR3 nucleotides read TGCAGCGTTTCTGGGGGGATGTGGACTGAAGCTTTCTTT.

For this clonotype: Given a much more abundant clone one base away, this may be a read error. This rearrangement joins TRBV14 to TRBJ2-7; 8 bases align to TRBD2. V was clipped by 3 bases and J by 2 bases; unmatched bases: 6. Germline V lookup: CDR1 SGHDN, CDR2 FVKESK. The CDR3 consists of 15 residues. The chain's CDR3 is CASSQFAGRAYEQYF. The CDR3 DNA sequence: TGTGCCAGCAGCCAGTTTGCCGGGAGGGCCTACGAGCAGTACTTC.

V usage is TRBV30 and J usage is TRBJ1-2; TRBD1 aligns across 10 bases. V dropped 3 bases and J dropped 4; count of bases not matched to a gene: 5. CDR1 and CDR2 (germline): GTSNPN, SVGIG (reference sequence). The CDR3 covers 14 residues. The CDR3: CAWSRDRGRYGYTF. CDR3 coding DNA: TGTGCCTGGAGCCGGGACAGGGGACGCTATGGCTACACCTTC.

In its sample, this clonotype ranks as medium-sized (0.01 to 0.1%). J is TRBJ1-1 and V is TRBV18; TRBD1 agrees at 8 bases. The CDR3 is 14 residues long. Per the germline V gene, CDR1 is KGHSH and CDR2 is LQKENI. Trimming cost V 2 bases and J 5 bases; bases outside gene matches: 4. The CDR3 region is CASSPFRGRTEAFF. The CDR3 DNA reads TGTGCCAGCTCACCATTCAGGGGGCGGACTGAAGCTTTCTTT.

This clonotype is labeled hyperexpanded (1% or more). The chain carries TRBV7-3 and TRBJ2-2; 8 positions match TRBD2. The germline V gene has CDR1 SGHTA and CDR2 FQGTGA. This CDR3 has 14 amino acids. V lost 5 bases to trimming and J lost 7 bases; unmatched junction nucleotides: 6. CDR3 in DNA: TGTGCCAGCAGCCGACTAGCGTATGGCGGGGAGCTGTTTTTT. Translated: CASSRLAYGGELFF.

J is TRBJ1-1 and V is TRBV11-2; D possibly corresponds to TRBD1 (5 bases). In germline, CDR1 is SGHAT, CDR2 FQNNGV. The CDR3 totals 16 residues. The germline V and J ends were trimmed by 5 bases and 1 base, with 17 bases remaining between them. In nucleotides, the CDR3 is TGTGCCAGCAGCCAGTCCGGGGCCTACCAGAACACTGAAGCTTTCTTT. Encoded protein: CASSQSGAYQNTEAFF.

This clonotype was found many times. The chain recombines TRBV18 with TRBJ2-3; D might be TRBD1 or TRBD2, each matching 5 bases. The CDR3 has 17 residues. Germline V gene sequence: CDR1 KGHSH, CDR2 LQKENI. Trimming stripped 1 base from V and 6 bases from J, with 20 bases between. CDR3 in DNA: TGTGCCAGCTCACCACGCTCGGGGCAGGGTGAGGTTGATACGCAGTATTTT. It specifies CASSPRSGQGEVDTQYF.

This chain connects TRBV3-1 to TRBJ1-6; possibly TRBD1 for D (5 bases). Germline lookup yields CDR1 LGHDT and CDR2 YNNKEL (reference sequence). The V gene lost 3 bases and the J gene lost 7 bases, with 13 bases spanning the gap. The CDR3 spans 15 residues. The CDR3, as DNA: TGTGCCAGCAGCCAGGGGTCAGCAGGGAATTCACCCCTCCACTTT. Amino acids: CASSQGSAGNSPLHF.

By frequency in the sample, this clonotype is large (0.1 to 1%). The chain couples TRBV11-2 to TRBJ2-1, with a possible D match to TRBD2 (7 bases). The germline gives CDR1 SGHAT, CDR2 FQNNGV. Trimming stripped 1 base from V and 10 bases from J, with 14 bases between. CDR3 length equals 14 residues. CDR3 protein: CASSLATGGREQFF. CDR3 bases: TGTGCCAGCAGCTTAGCGACGGGGGGCAGGGAGCAGTTCTTC. Based on the CDR3 plus reference TRBV11-2 and TRBJ2-1, the full variable domain is EAGVAQSPRYKIIEKRQSVAFWCNPISGHATLYWYQQILGQGPKLLIQFQNNGVVDDSQLPKDRFSAERLKGVDSTLKIQPAKLEDSAVYLCASSLATGGREQFFGPGTRLTVL.

This clonotype qualifies as medium-sized. V and J are TRBV28 and TRBJ2-7; TRBD2 is a possible D gene (6 bases). Germline lookup yields CDR1 MDHEN and CDR2 SYDVKM. V lost 3 bases and J lost 5, with 17 bases in between. CDR3 length equals 15 residues. The CDR3 coding sequence is TGTGCCAGCAGTTTGTCACTGGGGGGTTACCACGAGCAGTACTTC. The encoded protein is CASSLSLGGYHEQYF.

The chain recombines TRBV7-2 with TRBJ2-3; D unresolved. The ends were cut back, 0 bases at V and 4 bases at J, with 5 bases in the middle. The CDR3 consists of 13 residues. Germline V gene lookup returns CDR1 SGHTA and CDR2 FQGNSA. This chain's CDR3 is CASSLAHSDTQYF. Written as DNA, the CDR3 is TGTGCCAGCAGCTTAGCGCACTCAGATACGCAGTATTTT.

This clonotype was seen at least ten times. The rearrangement links TRBV20-1 to TRBJ2-7; 11 bases map to TRBD2. Germline loops: CDR1 DFQATT, CDR2 SNEGSKA (reference sequence). J was trimmed by 2 bases and V by 2 bases; bases with no gene match: 8. The CDR3 contains 16 residues. The CDR3: CSARPRTSGLAYEQYF. The CDR3 coding sequence is TGCAGTGCTAGACCTAGGACTAGCGGGTTAGCCTACGAGCAGTACTTC.